The 28 T cell receptor beta chains given below trace back to one sample, sequenced in a study of CD8 T cells in Susac syndrome. Random hexamers served to reverse transcribe roughly 0.45 to 1 ug RNA. TCRdb redid the calling of the immunoSEQ multiplex PCR reads with MiXCR, one entry per CDR3 protein. The table shows about 80,000 distinct CDR3 sequences, with approximately 93% occurring only once. Input material: CD8+ T cells from PBMCs. The receptors were sampled from a human donor with Susac syndrome.

The chain joins TRBV6-5 to TRBJ1-1; D remains unclear. Trimming took off 2 bases at V and 5 bases at J, with 21 bases between the two ends. CDR3 size: 17 residues. Germline-derived CDR1 and CDR2 are MNHEY and SVGAGI. The CDR3 nucleotides are TGTGCCAGCAGTTACCCGGCTATCCAAGTCGGGGAAACTGAAGCTTTCTTT. Protein: CASSYPAIQVGETEAFF.

This sequence joins TRBV5-1 and TRBJ1-4, with D unclear. This CDR3 has 16 residues. Trimming pared 0 bases from V and 5 bases from J, leaving 14 bases between. Germline-derived CDR1 and CDR2 are SGHRS and YFSETQ. The CDR3 here is CASSLAYGVENEKLFF. DNA of the CDR3: TGCGCCAGCAGCTTGGCATACGGAGTCGAAAATGAAAAACTGTTTTTT.

V and J are TRBV5-6 and TRBJ2-1; 9 bases fit TRBD2. Germline CDR1 reads SGHDT; CDR2 reads YYEEEE. The CDR3 is 17 residues long. The junction had 8 bases not matched to a gene; V was cut back by 0 bases and J by 4 bases. In DNA form, the CDR3 reads TGTGCCAGCAGCTTGGCCGTAGCGGGGGTTCCGTACAATGAGCAGTTCTTC. It encodes CASSLAVAGVPYNEQFF.

The CDR3 loop reads CASSLETGELFF. The CDR3 nucleotides read TGTGCCAGCAGTCTTGAAACCGGGGAGCTGTTTTTT. The chain employs TRBV28 and TRBJ2-2; no clear D. The V gene's germline CDR1 is MDHEN and CDR2 SYDVKM. This CDR3 contains 12 residues. V lost 5 bases to trimming and J lost 5 bases, with 6 bases between them.

This chain links TRBV4-1 with TRBJ1-1, with unresolved D. The V end was cut by 4 bases, the J end by 4 bases, with 13 bases between. Germline CDR1 is MGHRA and CDR2 is YSYEKL. This CDR3 contains 14 residues. The CDR3: CASSPNPAGTEAFF. CDR3 coding DNA: TGCGCCAGCAGCCCCAATCCGGCAGGCACTGAAGCTTTCTTT.

This clonotype was detected only once. This chain links TRBV11-2 with TRBJ1-2, with 10 bases matching TRBD1. This CDR3 contains 17 residues. Germline values: CDR1 SGHAT, CDR2 FQNNGV. Trimming took 2 bases from V and 8 from J; bases not matched to a gene: 14. This chain's CDR3 is CASSLFLGTGVDGGYTF. As DNA, the CDR3 is TGTGCCAGCAGCTTATTTTTAGGGACAGGGGTCGATGGAGGCTACACCTTC.

The CDR3 DNA reads TGTGCCAGCAGCTCCCGACAGGGGTGGGAAGTTCGAGCGGAGACCCAGTACTTC. This codes for CASSSRQGWEVRAETQYF. The chain combines TRBV7-9 with TRBJ2-5; 8 bases match TRBD1. The junction had 18 bases not matched to a gene; V was cut back by 4 bases and J by 5 bases. The CDR3 contains 18 residues. Germline CDR1 is SEHNR and CDR2 is FQNEAQ (reference sequence).

The gene calls are TRBV28 and TRBJ1-1; possible D gene TRBD1, 6 bases. The CDR3 length is 14 residues. Germline values: CDR1 MDHEN, CDR2 SYDVKM. Trimming took 2 bases from V and 2 from J, leaving 9 bases between them. The CDR3 is CASSLTQGNTEAFF. The CDR3 DNA sequence: TGTGCCAGCAGTTTAACACAGGGAAACACTGAAGCTTTCTTT. Looking up the rest from reference TRBV28 and TRBJ1-1 gives the full variable domain: DVKVTQSSRYLVKRTGEKVFLECVQDMDHENMFWYRQDPGLGLRLIYFSYDVKMKEKGDIPEGYSVSREKKERFSLILESASTNQTSMYLCASSLTQGNTEAFFGQGTRLTVV.

The chain combines TRBV27 with TRBJ1-4; D is ambiguous. Germline CDR1 and CDR2: MNHEY and SMNVEV (reference sequence). This CDR3 is 14 amino acids long. V was pared by 7 bases and J by 8 bases, with 17 bases between. As DNA, the CDR3 is TGTGCCAGCACTCCCGGGAGAGGGTACGAAAAACTGTTTTTT. As protein: CASTPGRGYEKLFF.

V usage is TRBV7-9 and J usage is TRBJ2-7, with TRBD1 matching 7 bases. The germline V gene has CDR1 SEHNR and CDR2 FQNEAQ (reference sequence). Unmatched junction bases numbered 7, after V lost 3 bases and J lost 2 bases. The CDR3 is 15 amino acids. This chain's CDR3 is CASSFDRVATYEQYF. CDR3 DNA: TGTGCCAGCAGCTTTGACAGGGTCGCTACCTACGAGCAGTACTTC.

V usage is TRBV4-1 and J usage is TRBJ2-7, with 9 bases aligning to TRBD1. The CDR3 contains 18 residues. From germline, CDR1 is MGHRA and CDR2 YSYEKL. V shed 4 bases and J 2 bases; nucleotides not matched to a gene: 15. In DNA form, the CDR3 reads TGCGCCAGCAGCCTCAGCCCCTCCGGGACAGGGCTAGCCTACGAGCAGTACTTC. As protein: CASSLSPSGTGLAYEQYF.

J is TRBJ1-1 and V is TRBV4-1; D might be TRBD1 (5 bases). This CDR3 is built from 14 residues. The germline V and J ends were trimmed by 2 bases and 5 bases, with 12 bases remaining between them. Germline lookup yields CDR1 MGHRA and CDR2 YSYEKL. The DNA of the CDR3 is TGCGCCAGCAGCCAACGGGACTCTGGGACTGAAGCTTTCTTT. Translating it yields CASSQRDSGTEAFF.

The chain combines TRBV14 with TRBJ2-7, with 8 bases matching TRBD1. J was trimmed by 7 bases and V by 5 bases; bases with no gene match: 10. Germline CDR1 and CDR2: SGHDN and FVKESK. The CDR3 has 14 residues. CDR3: CASSDEQGVQEQYF. CDR3 DNA: TGTGCCAGCAGCGACGAACAGGGGGTTCAAGAGCAGTACTTC.

The chain joins TRBV12-3 or TRBV12-4 to TRBJ2-1; 10 nucleotides agree with TRBD2. Losses at the gene ends were 7 bases for V and 2 bases for J; bases not matched to a gene: 5. The CDR3 runs to 15 residues. CDR3 nucleotides: TGTGCCAGCACCCAAGCGGGAGGGCCCTACAATGAGCAGTTCTTC. Translating gives CASTQAGGPYNEQFF.

The chain has TRBV30 and TRBJ2-1; D is ambiguous. The CDR3 covers 12 residues. CDR1 GTSNPN and CDR2 SVGIG come from the germline V gene (reference sequence). Trimming removed 0 bases at V and 5 bases at J, with 5 bases between. The CDR3 region is CAWSVFDNEQFF. CDR3 DNA sequence: TGTGCCTGGAGTGTGTTTGACAATGAGCAGTTCTTC.

The J gene is TRBJ2-7, the V gene TRBV5-1; 9 bases agree with TRBD2. The CDR3 loop spans 15 amino acids. Germline V gene data show CDR1 as SGHRS and CDR2 as YFSETQ. V shed 4 bases and J 4 bases; nucleotides not matched to a gene: 9. CDR3 nucleotide sequence: TGCGCCAGCAGCACCATAGCGGGAGCATTATACGAGCAGTACTTC. This codes for CASSTIAGALYEQYF.

V and J are TRBV19 and TRBJ2-1, with D unresolved. This CDR3 spans 17 amino acids. Germline CDR1 and CDR2: LNHDA and SQIVND (reference sequence). Trimming took off 3 bases at V and 1 base at J, with 16 bases between the two ends. CDR3 sequence reads: CASSIPLERTSYNEQFF. The CDR3 DNA reads TGTGCCAGTAGTATTCCTCTCGAAAGAACATCCTACAATGAGCAGTTCTTC.

This clonotype has only one observation. The chain is built from TRBV29-1 and TRBJ2-2; no clear D. V lost 0 bases to trimming and J lost 1 base, with 12 bases between them. This CDR3 comprises 16 residues. Germline CDR1 is SQVTM and CDR2 is ANQGSEA. In DNA form, the CDR3 reads TGCAGCGTTGAAGATCGGGCAGACATGAACACCGGGGAGCTGTTTTTT. Protein product: CSVEDRADMNTGELFF.

The chain employs TRBV7-6 and TRBJ2-5; 7 bases are a match to TRBD2. The CDR3 has 15 amino acids. V lost 6 bases, J lost 4 bases, and 11 bases stayed unmatched. The germline V gene encodes CDR1 SGHVS and CDR2 FNYEAQ. The CDR3 sequence: CASRRFGGGSETQYF. For the CDR3, the DNA is TGTGCCAGCAGAAGATTTGGGGGAGGGTCAGAGACCCAGTACTTC. Drawing the rest from reference TRBV7-6 and TRBJ2-5, the complete variable domain is GAGVSQSPRYKVTKRGQDVALRCDPISGHVSLYWYRQALGQGPEFLTYFNYEAQQDKSGLPNDRFSAERPEGSISTLTIQRTEQRDSAMYRCASRRFGGGSETQYFGPGTRLLVL.

Note on this clonotype: At one of its ends the junction is not consistent with the germline gene, which may arise from a read error. The V call is TRBV7-3, the J call TRBJ2-5; 8 positions agree with TRBD1. From germline, CDR1 is SGHTA and CDR2 FQGTGA. The CDR3 is 14 residues long. The chain's CDR3 is CASSITGGQETQYF. CDR3 DNA sequence: TGTGCCAGCAGCATAACAGGGGGCCAAGAGACCCAGTACTTC.

For the CDR3, the DNA is TGTGCCACCAGTGATTTTGATAGCAATCAGCCCCAGCATTTT. It translates to CATSDFDSNQPQHF. The chain joins TRBV24-1 to TRBJ1-5; the D is unclear. This CDR3 has 14 residues. V gave up 1 base and J gave up 0 bases, with 3 bases separating them. Germline CDR1 reads KGHDR; CDR2 reads SFDVKD.

This clonotype has a single count. V gene TRBV11-1 combines with J gene TRBJ2-1; D may be TRBD2 (6 bases). The V end was cut by 5 bases, the J end by 3 bases, with 17 bases between. CDR3 length equals 16 residues. Germline V CDR1 and CDR2: SGHAT, FQDESV (reference sequence). CDR3: CASSPQEGGGYNEQFF. The DNA for the CDR3 is TGTGCCAGCAGCCCGCAGGAGGGAGGAGGCTACAATGAGCAGTTCTTC.

The chain has TRBV9 and TRBJ2-1, with 8 bases matching TRBD2. V lost 0 bases and J lost 8; bases outside the gene matches: 7. Germline V gives CDR1 SGDLS, CDR2 YYNGEE. This CDR3 is 15 amino acids long. CDR3 sequence (DNA): TGTGCCAGCAGCGTAGTCAGCGGGAGAGGCGATGAGCAGTTCTTC. Its translation: CASSVVSGRGDEQFF.

This clonotype was recorded once. The chain recombines TRBV7-9 with TRBJ2-1; TRBD1 matches at 10 bases. This CDR3 spans 17 amino acids. Germline V gene lookup returns CDR1 SEHNR and CDR2 FQNEAQ (reference sequence). Unmatched junction bases numbered 9, after V lost 3 bases and J lost 4 bases. The CDR3 DNA sequence: TGTGCCAGCAGCTTCCTGACAGGGGGCTCACTTTACAATGAGCAGTTCTTC. Its translation is CASSFLTGGSLYNEQFF.

The chain couples TRBV24-1 to TRBJ2-2; 7 bases align to TRBD1. Per the germline V gene, CDR1 is KGHDR and CDR2 is SFDVKD. CDR3 length equals 17 residues. V was clipped by 3 bases and J by 3 bases; unmatched bases: 9. DNA of the CDR3: TGTGCCACCAGTGATCCAGCGACAGGGTCGGACACCGGGGAGCTGTTTTTT. Protein product: CATSDPATGSDTGELFF.

The gene calls are TRBV21-1 and TRBJ2-3; the table assigns TRBD2, which was not confirmed against the DNA. TRBV21-1 counts as a pseudogene. The CDR3 extends over 20 amino acids. The CDR3 DNA follows: TGTGCCAGCAGCAAAATAGGAAAAGAGAGCCCGACAGATAGCACAGATACGCAGTATTTT. Translating gives CASSKIGKESPTDSTDTQYF.

This clonotype has just one count. The V call is TRBV20-1, the J call TRBJ2-7; D call uncertain. There are 11 residues in the CDR3. The germline V gene encodes CDR1 DFQATT and CDR2 SNEGSKA (reference sequence). V was clipped by 1 base and J by 6 bases, with 7 bases between them. CDR3 nucleotides: TGCAGTGCTAGAGGAAGCCGCGAGCAGTACTTC. It specifies CSARGSREQYF.

This chain links TRBV7-9 with TRBJ2-1, with D perhaps TRBD1 or TRBD2 (5 bases each). The CDR3 covers 16 residues. CDR1 SEHNR and CDR2 FQNEAQ come from the germline V gene (reference sequence). Deletions cut 1 base from V and 6 bases from J, with 16 bases between. The CDR3 DNA is TGTGCCAGCAGCTTAGGCTCAGGGACCCATGCCAATGAGCAGTTCTTC. Protein product: CASSLGSGTHANEQFF.